The rows below give T cell receptor beta chains drawn from one sample of a study of T cell responses to AZD1222 COVID-19 vaccine. Only in-frame clones appear in the TCRdb table, and some are missing; sequencing was by immunoSEQ multiplex PCR. The table includes roughly 70,000 clones, roughly 85% detected once. Sample: peripheral blood, taken on day 0 of AZD1222 vaccination. The receptors derive from an adult in good health. Both conserved end residues are part of each CDR3. D genes are given only for firm matches. For some rows the clone size is stated as once, few or many, or as a class when expanded; others skip it.

V: TRBV3-1/TRBV3-2; J: TRBJ2-1; D: -; size: once; DNA: TGTGCCAGCAGCCAAGGCCAGGGAGTTGCGGAGCAGTTCTTC; CDR3: CASSQGQGVAEQFF
V: TRBV29-1; J: TRBJ2-3; D: -; size: -; DNA: TGCAGCGTTGAGGCGGGCCTCACAGATACGCAGTATTTT; CDR3: CSVEAGLTDTQYF
V: TRBV5-5; J: TRBJ2-7; D: -; size: -; DNA: TGTGCCAGCAGCTCCGGACCCCCCACCGAGCAGTACTTC; CDR3: CASSSGPPTEQYF
V: TRBV9; J: TRBJ1-1; D: -; size: once; DNA: TGTGCCAGCAGCCCCCCGGCGCGCATCACTGAAGCTTTCTTT; CDR3: CASSPPARITEAFF
V: TRBV11-2; J: TRBJ1-1; D: -; size: -; DNA: TGTGCCAGCAGTCCCGGGACTGGCGCTGAAGCTTTCTTT; CDR3: CASSPGTGAEAFF
V: TRBV5-1; J: TRBJ2-7; D: -; size: -; DNA: TGCGCCAGCAGCAGAGACACACCAGGGTACAGTTATTCGGGTGAGCAGTACTTC; CDR3: CASSRDTPGYSYSGEQYF
V: TRBV5-6; J: TRBJ2-7; D: TRBD2; size: -; DNA: TGTGCCAGCAGTCCCGGGACTAGCGGCTACGAGCAGTACTTC; CDR3: CASSPGTSGYEQYF
V: TRBV3-1/TRBV3-2; J: TRBJ1-1; D: -; size: -; DNA: TGTGCCAGCAGCCAAAATTCCCCCCCCCAAGAGGCTTTCTTT; CDR3: CASSQNSPPQEAFF
V: TRBV3-1/TRBV3-2; J: TRBJ1-1; D: -; size: once; DNA: TGTGCCAGCAGCCAATTTGGGTACACTGAAGCTTTCTTT; CDR3: CASSQFGYTEAFF
V: TRBV27; J: TRBJ2-1; D: TRBD1; size: few; DNA: TGTGCCAGCAGTAATCGGGACAGAAACAATGAGCAGTTCTTC; CDR3: CASSNRDRNNEQFF